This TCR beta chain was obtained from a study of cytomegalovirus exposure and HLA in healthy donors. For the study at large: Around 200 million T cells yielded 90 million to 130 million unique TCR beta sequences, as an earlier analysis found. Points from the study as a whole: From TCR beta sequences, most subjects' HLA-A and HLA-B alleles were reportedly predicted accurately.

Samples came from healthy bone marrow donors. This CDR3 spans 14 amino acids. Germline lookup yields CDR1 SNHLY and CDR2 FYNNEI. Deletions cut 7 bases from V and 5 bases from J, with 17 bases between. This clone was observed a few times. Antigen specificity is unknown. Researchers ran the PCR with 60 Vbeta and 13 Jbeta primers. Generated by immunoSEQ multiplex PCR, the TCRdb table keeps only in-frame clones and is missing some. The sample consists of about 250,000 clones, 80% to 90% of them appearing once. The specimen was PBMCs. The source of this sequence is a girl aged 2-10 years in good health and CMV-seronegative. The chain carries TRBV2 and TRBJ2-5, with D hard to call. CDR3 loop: CASTFLGLGETQYF. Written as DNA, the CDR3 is TGTGCCAGCACCTTTCTAGGTTTAGGTGAGACCCAGTACTTC.